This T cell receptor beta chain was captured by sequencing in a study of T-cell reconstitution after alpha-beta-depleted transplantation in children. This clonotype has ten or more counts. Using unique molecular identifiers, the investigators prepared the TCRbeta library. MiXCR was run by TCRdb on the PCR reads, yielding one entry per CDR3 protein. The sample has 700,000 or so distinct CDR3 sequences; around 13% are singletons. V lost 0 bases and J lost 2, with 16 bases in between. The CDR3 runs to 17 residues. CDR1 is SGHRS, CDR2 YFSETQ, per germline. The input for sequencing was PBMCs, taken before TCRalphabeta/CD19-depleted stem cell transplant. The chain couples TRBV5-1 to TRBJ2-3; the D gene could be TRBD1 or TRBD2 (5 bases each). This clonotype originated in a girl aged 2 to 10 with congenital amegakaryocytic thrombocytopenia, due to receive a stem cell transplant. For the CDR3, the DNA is TGCGCCAGCAGCTTGGGGCCCGTCGGGGCTACCACAGATACGCAGTATTTT. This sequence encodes CASSLGPVGATTDTQYF.